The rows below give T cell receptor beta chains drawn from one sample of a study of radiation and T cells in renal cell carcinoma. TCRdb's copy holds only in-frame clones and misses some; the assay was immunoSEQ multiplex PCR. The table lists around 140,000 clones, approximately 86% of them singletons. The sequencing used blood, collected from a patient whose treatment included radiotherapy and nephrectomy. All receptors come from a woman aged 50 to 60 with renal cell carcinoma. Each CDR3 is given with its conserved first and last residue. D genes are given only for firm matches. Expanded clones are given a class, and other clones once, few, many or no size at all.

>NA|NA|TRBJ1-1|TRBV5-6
TGTGCCAGCAGCCCTAGTGACAGCCCTGTCGGGGACACTGAAGCTTTCTTT
CASSPSDSPVGDTEAFF
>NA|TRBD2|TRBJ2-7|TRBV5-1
TGCGCCAGCAGCTTGATTGAGCGGGGGGCCACCTACGAGCAGTACTTC
CASSLIERGATYEQYF
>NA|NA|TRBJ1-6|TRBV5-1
TGCGCCAGCAGCTTGGCCTTGGAAACCTCACCCCTCCACTTT
CASSLALETSPLHF
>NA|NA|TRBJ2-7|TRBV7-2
TGTGCCAGCAGCTTAGCCACCTACGAGCAGTACTTC
CASSLATYEQYF
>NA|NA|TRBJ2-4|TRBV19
TGTGCCAGTCGGTCGAATTTAGCCAAAAACATTCAGTACTTC
CASRSNLAKNIQYF
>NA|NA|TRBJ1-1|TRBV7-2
TGTGCCAGCAGCTTACGACACCCTGAAGCTTTCTTT
CASSLRHPEAFF
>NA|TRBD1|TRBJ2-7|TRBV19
TGTGCCAGTGAGGGACAGGGGGCCTACGAGCAGTACTTC
CASEGQGAYEQYF
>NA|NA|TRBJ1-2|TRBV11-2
TGTGCCAGCAGCTTAGGCAGGGACTACTATGGCTACACCTTC
CASSLGRDYYGYTF
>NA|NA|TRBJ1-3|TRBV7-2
TGTGCCAGCAGCTTAAACAGAGATGGTGTCACCATATATTTT
CASSLNRDGVTIYF
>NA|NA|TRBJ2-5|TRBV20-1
TGCAGTGCTGTACCTCGATACGGCCAGTACTTC
CSAVPRYGQYF
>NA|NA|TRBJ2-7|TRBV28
TGTGCCAGCAGTTCCCGGACAGATATTTCCGAGCAGTACTTC
CASSSRTDISEQYF
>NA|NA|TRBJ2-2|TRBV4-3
TGCGCCAGCAGCCAAGGGGTGGGTAGAACCGGGGAGCTGTTTTTT
CASSQGVGRTGELFF
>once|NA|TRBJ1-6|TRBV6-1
TGTGCCAGCAGTGAACGGGGTGGGTCACGACCCCTCCACTTT
CASSERGGSRPLHF
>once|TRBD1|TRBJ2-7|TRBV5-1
TGCGCCAGCAAACCAGGGGACAGCTCCTACGAGCAGTACTTC
CASKPGDSSYEQYF
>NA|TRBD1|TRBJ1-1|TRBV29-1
TGCAGCGTTGTCAGGGGGGTAGGCACTGAAGCTTTCTTT
CSVVRGVGTEAFF
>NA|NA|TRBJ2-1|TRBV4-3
TGCGCCAGCAGCCAAGATCTGGCAGGGTATTACAATGAGCAGTTCTTC
CASSQDLAGYYNEQFF
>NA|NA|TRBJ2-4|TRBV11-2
TGTGCCAGCAGCTTAGCACTCCTGGGTAACATTCAGTACTTC
CASSLALLGNIQYF
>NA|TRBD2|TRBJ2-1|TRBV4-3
TGCGCCAGCAGCCAGCTTAGCGGGGGCGACTACAATGAGCAGTTCTTC
CASSQLSGGDYNEQFF
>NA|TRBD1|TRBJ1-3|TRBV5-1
TGCGCCAGCAGCGGACAGGGGGTGGCTGGAAACACCATATATTTT
CASSGQGVAGNTIYF
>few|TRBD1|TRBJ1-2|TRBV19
TGTGCCAGTAGTACTGGACAGGGATCGTATGGCTACACCTTC
CASSTGQGSYGYTF
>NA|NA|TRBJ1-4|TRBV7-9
TGTGCCAGCAGCTTAGAGTGGGGACGGTATAATGAAAAACTGTTTTTT
CASSLEWGRYNEKLFF
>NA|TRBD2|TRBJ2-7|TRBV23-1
TGCGCCAGCAGTCCGGGACTAGCGGGTCCGCGGCCAAGCTCCTACGAGCAGTACTTC
CASSPGLAGPRPSSYEQYF
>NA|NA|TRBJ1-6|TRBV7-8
TGTGCCAGCAGCTTATTAAGGTCGGGATCACCCCTCCACTTT
CASSLLRSGSPLHF
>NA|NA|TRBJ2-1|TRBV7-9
TGTGCCAGCAGCTTAATGAGGTTAGCGGCGAACAATGAGCAGTTCTTC
CASSLMRLAANNEQFF
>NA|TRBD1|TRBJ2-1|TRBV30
TGTGCCTGGAGTGGGGAACAGGGGGCGATGTACAATGAGCAGTTCTTC
CAWSGEQGAMYNEQFF